The 5 T cell receptor beta chains below all came from one sample that was sequenced in a study of blood T cell repertoires in COVID-19. Sequencing was performed with immunoSEQ multiplex PCR; in TCRdb, only in-frame clones are kept and a portion is missing. The table lists a few hundred thousand clones, less than 90% of them singletons. Sequencing was done on a sample of peripheral blood. All receptors derive from a woman older than 75 with active or convalescent COVID-19.

The CDR3 region has the DNA TGTGCCAGCAGTGAAAATGGGCAGGGTTCAGAGACCCAGTACTTC. This sequence encodes CASSENGQGSETQYF. The chain recombines TRBV6-1 with TRBJ2-5; D possibly corresponds to TRBD1 (5 bases). Germline-derived CDR1 and CDR2 are MNHNS and SASEGT. Trimming shortened V by 2 bases and J by 4 bases, and 14 bases separated the two germline ends. The CDR3 is made up of 15 amino acids.

The chain combines TRBV19 with TRBJ2-3, with D perhaps TRBD2 (6 bases). CDR3 length: 14 residues. Germline V gives CDR1 LNHDA, CDR2 SQIVND (reference sequence). V was shortened by 7 bases and J by 2 bases, with 13 bases between the two germline ends. The CDR3 DNA is TGTGCCAGTACTCGGACGGACTACACAGATACGCAGTATTTT. Amino acid sequence: CASTRTDYTDTQYF.

V gene TRBV29-1 combines with J gene TRBJ2-1; no clear D. Germline CDR1 is SQVTM and CDR2 is ANQGSEA. The CDR3 is 11 amino acids. V was shortened by 4 bases and J by 8 bases, with 9 bases between the two germline ends. DNA for the CDR3: TGCAGCGTTGGAGGCGTTGATGAGCAGTTCTTC. Its translation: CSVGGVDEQFF.

J is TRBJ2-1 and V is TRBV3-1 (or the pseudogene TRBV3-2), with 7 bases lining up with TRBD2. The CDR3 runs 16 residues. V lost 0 bases, J lost 3 bases, and 5 bases stayed unmatched. Looked up from germline, CDR1 is LGHDT and CDR2 is YNNKEL (reference sequence). The CDR3 nucleotides are TGTGCCAGCAGCCAAGATACGGCTAGCGGCTACAATGAGCAGTTCTTC. Its protein is CASSQDTASGYNEQFF.

The chain recombines TRBV7-9 with TRBJ1-5; D is uncertain. CDR1 is SEHNR and CDR2 is FQNEAQ in the germline V gene (reference sequence). This CDR3 is built from 14 residues. Trimming took 7 bases from V and 1 from J, leaving 11 bases between them. The CDR3, as DNA: TGTGCCAGCACTATATCGGGAAGCAATCAGCCCCAGCATTTT. As protein: CASTISGSNQPQHF.